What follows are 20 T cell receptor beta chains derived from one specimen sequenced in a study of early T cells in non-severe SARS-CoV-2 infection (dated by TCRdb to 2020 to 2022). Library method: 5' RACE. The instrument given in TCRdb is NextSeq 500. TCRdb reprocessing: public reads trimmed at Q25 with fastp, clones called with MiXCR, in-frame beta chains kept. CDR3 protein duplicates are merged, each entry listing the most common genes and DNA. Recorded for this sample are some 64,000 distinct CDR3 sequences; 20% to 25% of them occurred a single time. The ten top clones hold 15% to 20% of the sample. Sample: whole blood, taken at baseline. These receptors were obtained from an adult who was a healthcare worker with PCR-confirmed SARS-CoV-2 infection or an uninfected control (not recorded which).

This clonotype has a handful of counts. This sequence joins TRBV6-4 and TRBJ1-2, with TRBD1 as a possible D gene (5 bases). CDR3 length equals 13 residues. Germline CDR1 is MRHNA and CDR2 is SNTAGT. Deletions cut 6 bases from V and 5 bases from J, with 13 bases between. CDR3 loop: CASSRDAGYGYTF. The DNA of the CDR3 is TGTGCCAGCAGCCGGGACGCCGGATATGGCTACACCTTC.

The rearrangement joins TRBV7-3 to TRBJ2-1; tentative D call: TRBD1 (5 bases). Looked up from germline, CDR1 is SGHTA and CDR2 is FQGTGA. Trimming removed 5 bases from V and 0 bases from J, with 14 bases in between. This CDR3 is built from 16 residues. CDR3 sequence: CASSKTVRSSYNEQFF. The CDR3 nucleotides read TGTGCCAGCAGCAAGACAGTCCGGAGCTCCTACAATGAGCAGTTCTTC.

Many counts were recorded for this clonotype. The CDR3 loop reads CASSSPGLFREQFF. CDR3 sequence (DNA): TGTGCCAGCAGCTCGCCGGGACTCTTCAGAGAGCAGTTCTTC. The chain uses TRBV7-3 and TRBJ2-1, with D possibly TRBD2 on 6 matching bases. This CDR3 spans 14 amino acids. Germline V gene lookup returns CDR1 SGHTA and CDR2 FQGTGA. With 4 bases removed from V and 10 bases from J, the gap between germline ends came to 17 bases.

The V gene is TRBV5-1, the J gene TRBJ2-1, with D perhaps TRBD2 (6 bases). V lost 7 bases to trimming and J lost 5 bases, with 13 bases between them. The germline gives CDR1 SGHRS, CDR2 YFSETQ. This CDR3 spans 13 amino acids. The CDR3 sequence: CASSEPGDNEQFF. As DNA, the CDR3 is TGCGCCAGCTCGGAACCGGGGGACAATGAGCAGTTCTTC.

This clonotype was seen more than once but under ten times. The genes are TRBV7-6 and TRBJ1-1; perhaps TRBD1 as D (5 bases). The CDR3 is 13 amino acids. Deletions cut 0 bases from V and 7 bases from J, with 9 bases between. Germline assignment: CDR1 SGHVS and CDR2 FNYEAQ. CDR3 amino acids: CASSLAPGGEAFF. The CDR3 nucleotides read TGTGCCAGCAGCTTAGCGCCGGGGGGTGAAGCTTTCTTT.

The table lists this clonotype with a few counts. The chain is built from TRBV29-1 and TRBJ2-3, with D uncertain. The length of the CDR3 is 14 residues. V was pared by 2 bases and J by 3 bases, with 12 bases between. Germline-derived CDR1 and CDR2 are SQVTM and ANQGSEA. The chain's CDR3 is CSVEMRAWTDTQYF. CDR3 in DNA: TGCAGCGTTGAAATGAGAGCGTGGACAGATACGCAGTATTTT.

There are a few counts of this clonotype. CDR3 sequence reads: CAISESSGGTYNEQFF. CDR3 in DNA: TGTGCCATCAGTGAGTCTAGCGGGGGGACCTACAATGAGCAGTTCTTC. The chain combines TRBV10-3 with TRBJ2-1; 10 nucleotides line up with TRBD2. V lost 0 bases, J lost 2 bases, and 1 base stayed unmatched. CDR3 length: 16 residues. Germline V lookup: CDR1 ENHRY, CDR2 SYGVKD.

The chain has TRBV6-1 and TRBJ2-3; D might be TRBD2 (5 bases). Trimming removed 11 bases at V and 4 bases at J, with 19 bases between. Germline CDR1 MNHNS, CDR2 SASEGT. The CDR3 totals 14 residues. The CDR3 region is CAGHPGKGPDTQYF. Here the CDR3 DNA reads TGTGCCGGTCATCCGGGAAAAGGCCCAGATACGCAGTATTTT.

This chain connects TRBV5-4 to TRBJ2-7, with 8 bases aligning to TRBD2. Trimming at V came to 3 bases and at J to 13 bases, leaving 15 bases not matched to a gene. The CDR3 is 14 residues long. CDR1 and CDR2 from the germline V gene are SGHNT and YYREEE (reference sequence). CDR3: CASSSRGGQGPLYF. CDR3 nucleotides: TGTGCCAGCAGCTCCCGGGGGGGCCAAGGTCCCCTTTACTTC.

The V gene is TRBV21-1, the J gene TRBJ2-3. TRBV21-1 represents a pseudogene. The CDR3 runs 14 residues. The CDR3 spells CASSTRTPTDTQYF. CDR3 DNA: TGTGCCAGCAGCACTAGGACCCCCACAGATACGCAGTATTTT.

The CDR3: CASSEKHTDTQYF. In nucleotides, the CDR3 is TGTGCCAGCTCAGAGAAACACACAGATACGCAGTATTTT. The chain links TRBV18 to TRBJ2-3, with unresolved D. Germline loops: CDR1 KGHSH, CDR2 LQKENI. V lost 5 bases and J 2 bases, leaving 8 bases between the germline ends. The CDR3 is 13 amino acids.

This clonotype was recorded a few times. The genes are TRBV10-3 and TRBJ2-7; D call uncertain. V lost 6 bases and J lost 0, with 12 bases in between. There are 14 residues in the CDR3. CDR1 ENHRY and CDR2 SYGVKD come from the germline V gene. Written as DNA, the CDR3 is TGTGCCATCAGCCTCGGAGAGAGCTCCTACGAGCAGTACTTC. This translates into CAISLGESSYEQYF.

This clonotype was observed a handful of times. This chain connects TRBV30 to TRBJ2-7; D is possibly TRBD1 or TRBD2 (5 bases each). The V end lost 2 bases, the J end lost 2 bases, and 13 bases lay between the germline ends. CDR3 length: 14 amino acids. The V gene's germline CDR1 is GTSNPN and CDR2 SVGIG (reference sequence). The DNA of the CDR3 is TGTGCCTGGAGTTACGGGGACGGAGCCTACGAGCAGTACTTC. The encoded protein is CAWSYGDGAYEQYF.

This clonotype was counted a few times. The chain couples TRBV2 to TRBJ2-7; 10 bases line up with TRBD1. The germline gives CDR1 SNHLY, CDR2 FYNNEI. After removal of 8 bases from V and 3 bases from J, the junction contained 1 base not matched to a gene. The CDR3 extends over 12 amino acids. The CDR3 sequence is CASRTGGYEQYF. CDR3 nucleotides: TGTGCCAGCCGGACAGGGGGCTACGAGCAGTACTTC. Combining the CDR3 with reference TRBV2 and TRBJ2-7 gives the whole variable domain EPEVTQTPSHQVTQMGQEVILRCVPISNHLYFYWYRQILGQKVEFLVSFYNNEISEKSEIFDDQFSVERPDGSNFTLKIRSTKLEDSAMYFCASRTGGYEQYFGPGTRLTVT.

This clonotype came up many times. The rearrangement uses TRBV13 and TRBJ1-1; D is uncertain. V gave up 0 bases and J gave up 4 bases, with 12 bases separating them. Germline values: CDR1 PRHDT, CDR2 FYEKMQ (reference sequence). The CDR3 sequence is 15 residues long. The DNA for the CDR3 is TGTGCCAGCAGCTTAGGGAGTGCCGTCGGCACTGAAGCTTTCTTT. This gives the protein CASSLGSAVGTEAFF. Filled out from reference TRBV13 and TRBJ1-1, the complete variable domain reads AAGVIQSPRHLIKEKRETATLKCYPIPRHDTVYWYQQGPGQDPQFLISFYEKMQSDKGSIPDRFSAQQFSDYHSELNMSSLELGDSALYFCASSLGSAVGTEAFFGQGTRLTVV.

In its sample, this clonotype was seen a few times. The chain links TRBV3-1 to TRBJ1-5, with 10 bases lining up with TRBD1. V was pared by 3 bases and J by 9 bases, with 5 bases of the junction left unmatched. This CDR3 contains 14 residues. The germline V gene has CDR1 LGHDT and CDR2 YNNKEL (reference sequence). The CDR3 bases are TGTGCCAGCAGCCAGGGACAGGGGATGTCGCCCCAGCATTTT. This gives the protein CASSQGQGMSPQHF.

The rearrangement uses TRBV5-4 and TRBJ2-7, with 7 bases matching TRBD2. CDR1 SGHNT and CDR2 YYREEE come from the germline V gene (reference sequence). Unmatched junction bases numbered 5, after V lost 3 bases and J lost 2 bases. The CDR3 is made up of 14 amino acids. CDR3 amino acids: CASSSSGTTYEQYF. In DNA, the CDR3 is TGTGCCAGCAGCTCCTCCGGGACTACCTACGAGCAGTACTTC.

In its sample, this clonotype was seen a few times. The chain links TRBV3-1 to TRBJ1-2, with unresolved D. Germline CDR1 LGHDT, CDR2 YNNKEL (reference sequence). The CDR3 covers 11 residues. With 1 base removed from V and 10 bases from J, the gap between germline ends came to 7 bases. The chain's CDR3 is CASSQVGYYTF. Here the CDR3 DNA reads TGTGCCAGCAGCCAAGTAGGATACTACACCTTC.

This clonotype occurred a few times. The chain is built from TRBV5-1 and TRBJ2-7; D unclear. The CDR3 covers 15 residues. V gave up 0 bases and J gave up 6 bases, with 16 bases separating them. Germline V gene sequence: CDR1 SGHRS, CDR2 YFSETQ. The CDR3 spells CASSLDIAQSAEQYF. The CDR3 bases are TGCGCCAGCAGCTTGGATATCGCGCAGTCCGCCGAGCAGTACTTC.

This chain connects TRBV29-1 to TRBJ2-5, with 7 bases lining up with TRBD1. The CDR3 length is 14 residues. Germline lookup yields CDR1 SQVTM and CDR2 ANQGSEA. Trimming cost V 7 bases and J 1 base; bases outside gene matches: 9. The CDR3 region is CSAGTGAVQETQYF. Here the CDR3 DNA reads TGCAGCGCCGGTACAGGGGCCGTCCAAGAGACCCAGTACTTC.